What follows describes a single TCR beta chain. Antigen: not known. These data belong to a study of cytomegalovirus exposure and HLA in healthy donors. Findings and caveats of the study: Later work found most CMV-associated TCR beta chains apparently HLA-restricted. For cytomegalovirus status, the classifier reportedly gave diagnoses with high specificity and sensitivity. TCR beta sequences reportedly predicted the HLA-A and HLA-B alleles of most subjects accurately.

The V gene lost 5 bases and the J gene lost 6 bases, with 19 bases spanning the gap. CDR1 and CDR2 from the germline V gene are MDHEN and SYDVKM. This CDR3 contains 15 residues. Use of 60 Vbeta and 13 Jbeta primers characterized the PCR. TCRdb keeps only in-frame clones here, not all; method: immunoSEQ multiplex PCR. The sample has roughly 100,000 clones; around 75% are singletons. The chain employs TRBV28 and TRBJ1-2, with D perhaps TRBD1 (5 bases). The sample comprised PBMCs. This clonotype was sampled from a man in his thirties or forties in good health and CMV-seronegative. In DNA form, the CDR3 reads TGTGCCAGCAGTCCGGGTCGGGCAGGGTTGAATGGCTACACCTTC. Amino acid sequence: CASSPGRAGLNGYTF.